Sequencing of this T cell receptor (beta chain) was carried out in a study of blood T cells in healthy people across ages. Study-wide results and caveats: Donor CMV status, an unknown factor, possibly confounded changes in expanded clonotypes. Reliance upon unsorted PBMCs precluded definitive naive versus antigen-experienced comparison.

CDR3 length: 15 residues. CDR1 is SGHTA, CDR2 FQGTGA, per germline. V dropped 5 bases and J dropped 5; count of bases not matched to a gene: 10. This clonotype was seen at least ten times. No antigen is known for it. PCR was performed a second time for 7 to 11 cycles using a sample-barcoded 5' primer and a J-beta primer mix. TCRdb used MiXCR to reprocess the 5' RACE reads, holding one entry per CDR3 protein. The sample lists roughly 700,000 distinct CDR3 sequences, around 45% occurring once. This receptor was obtained from an older woman in good health. Source material: blood. The chain has TRBV7-3 and TRBJ2-5; TRBD1 matches at 8 bases. The CDR3 spells CASSANPGQAETQYF. CDR3 DNA sequence: TGTGCCAGCAGCGCGAACCCGGGACAGGCCGAGACCCAGTACTTC.